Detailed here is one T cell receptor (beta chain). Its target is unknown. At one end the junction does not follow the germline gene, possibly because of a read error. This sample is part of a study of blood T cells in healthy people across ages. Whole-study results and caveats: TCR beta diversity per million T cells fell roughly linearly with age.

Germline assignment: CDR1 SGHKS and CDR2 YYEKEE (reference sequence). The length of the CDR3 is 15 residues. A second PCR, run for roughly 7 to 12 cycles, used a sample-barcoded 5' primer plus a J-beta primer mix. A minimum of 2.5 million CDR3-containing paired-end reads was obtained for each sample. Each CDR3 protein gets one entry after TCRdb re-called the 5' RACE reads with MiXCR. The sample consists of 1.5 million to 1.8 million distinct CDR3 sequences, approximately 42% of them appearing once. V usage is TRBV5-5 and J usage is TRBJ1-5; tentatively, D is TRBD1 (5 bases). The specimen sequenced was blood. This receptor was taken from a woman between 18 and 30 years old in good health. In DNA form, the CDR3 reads TGTGTCAGCAGCTTCCGGGGCGGAAGCAATCAGCCCCAGCATTTT. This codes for CVSSFRGGSNQPQHF.